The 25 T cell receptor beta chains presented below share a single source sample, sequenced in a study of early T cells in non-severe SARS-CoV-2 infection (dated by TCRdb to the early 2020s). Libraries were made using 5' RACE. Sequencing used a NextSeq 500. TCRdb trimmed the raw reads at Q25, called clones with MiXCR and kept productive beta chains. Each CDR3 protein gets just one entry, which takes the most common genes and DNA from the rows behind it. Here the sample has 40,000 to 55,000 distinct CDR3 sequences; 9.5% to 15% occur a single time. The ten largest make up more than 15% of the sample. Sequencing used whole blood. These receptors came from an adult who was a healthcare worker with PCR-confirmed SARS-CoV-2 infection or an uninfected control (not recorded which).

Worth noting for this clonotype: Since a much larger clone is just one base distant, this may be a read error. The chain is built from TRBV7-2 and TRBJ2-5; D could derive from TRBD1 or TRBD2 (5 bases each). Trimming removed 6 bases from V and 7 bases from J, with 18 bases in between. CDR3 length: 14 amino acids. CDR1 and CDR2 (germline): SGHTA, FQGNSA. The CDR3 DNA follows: TGTGCCAGCAGTCTGGGACCCGACCAGGGGACCCAGTACTTC. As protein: CASSLGPDQGTQYF.

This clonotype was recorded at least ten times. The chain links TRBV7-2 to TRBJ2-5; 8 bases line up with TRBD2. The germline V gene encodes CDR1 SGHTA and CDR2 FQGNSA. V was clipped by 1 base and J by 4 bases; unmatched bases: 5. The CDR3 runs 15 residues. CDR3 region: CASSLGTGGRETQYF. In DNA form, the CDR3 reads TGTGCCAGCAGCTTAGGAACGGGAGGGCGAGAGACCCAGTACTTC.

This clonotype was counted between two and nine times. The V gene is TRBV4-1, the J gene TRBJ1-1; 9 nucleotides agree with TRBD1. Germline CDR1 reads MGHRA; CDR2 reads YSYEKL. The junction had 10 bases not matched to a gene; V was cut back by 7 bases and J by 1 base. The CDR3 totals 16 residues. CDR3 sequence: CASTTSPGQGNTEAFF. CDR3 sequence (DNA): TGCGCCAGCACCACGTCACCGGGACAGGGGAACACTGAAGCTTTCTTT.

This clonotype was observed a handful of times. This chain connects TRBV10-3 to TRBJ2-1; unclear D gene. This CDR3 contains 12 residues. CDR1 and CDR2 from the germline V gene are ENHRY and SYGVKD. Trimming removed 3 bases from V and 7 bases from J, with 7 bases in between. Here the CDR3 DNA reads TGTGCCATCAGTGATTCTGGTAATGAGCAGTTCTTC. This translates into CAISDSGNEQFF.

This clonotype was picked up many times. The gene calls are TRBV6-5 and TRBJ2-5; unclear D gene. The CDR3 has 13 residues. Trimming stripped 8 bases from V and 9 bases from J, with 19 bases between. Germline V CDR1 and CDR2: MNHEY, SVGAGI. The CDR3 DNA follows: TGTGCCAGCGGGTGGGGTACCAAGAGACCCCAGTACTTC. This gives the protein CASGWGTKRPQYF.

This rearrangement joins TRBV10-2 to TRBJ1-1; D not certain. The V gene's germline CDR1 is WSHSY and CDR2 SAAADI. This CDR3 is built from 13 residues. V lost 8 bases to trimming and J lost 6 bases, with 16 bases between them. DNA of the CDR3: TGCGCCAGCGAATCCCATGCGGGGTCTGAAGCTTTCTTT. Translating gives CASESHAGSEAFF.

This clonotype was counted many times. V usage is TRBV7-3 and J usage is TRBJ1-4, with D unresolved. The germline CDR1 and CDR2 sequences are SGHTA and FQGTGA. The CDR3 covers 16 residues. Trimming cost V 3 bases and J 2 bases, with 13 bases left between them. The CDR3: CASSFHIWITNEKLFF. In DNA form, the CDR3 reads TGTGCCAGCAGCTTCCATATATGGATTACTAATGAAAAACTGTTTTTT.

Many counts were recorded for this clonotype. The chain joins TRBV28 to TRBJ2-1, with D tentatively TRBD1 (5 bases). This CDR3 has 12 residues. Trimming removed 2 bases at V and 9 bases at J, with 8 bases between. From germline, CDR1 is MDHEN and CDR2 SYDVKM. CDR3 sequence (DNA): TGTGCCAGCAGTTTAAGGGGTGGTGAGCAGTTCTTC. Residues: CASSLRGGEQFF.

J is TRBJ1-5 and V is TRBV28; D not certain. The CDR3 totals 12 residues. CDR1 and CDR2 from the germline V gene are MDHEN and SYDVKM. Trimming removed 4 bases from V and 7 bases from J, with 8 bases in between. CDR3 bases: TGTGCCAGCAGTTCCGCAGGACAGCCCCAGCATTTT. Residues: CASSSAGQPQHF.

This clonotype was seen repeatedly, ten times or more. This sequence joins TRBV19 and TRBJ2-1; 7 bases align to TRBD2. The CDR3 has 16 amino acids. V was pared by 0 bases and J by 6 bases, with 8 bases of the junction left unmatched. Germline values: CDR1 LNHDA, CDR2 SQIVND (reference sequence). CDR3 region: CASSIDLGGRGNEQFF. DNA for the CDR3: TGTGCCAGTAGTATAGATCTGGGAGGGAGAGGCAATGAGCAGTTCTTC.

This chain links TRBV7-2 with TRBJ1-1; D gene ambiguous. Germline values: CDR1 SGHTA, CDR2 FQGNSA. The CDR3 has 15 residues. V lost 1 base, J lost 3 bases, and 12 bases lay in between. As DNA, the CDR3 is TGTGCCAGCAGCTTAGGACGGGAACGGGACACTGAAGCTTTCTTT. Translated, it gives CASSLGRERDTEAFF.

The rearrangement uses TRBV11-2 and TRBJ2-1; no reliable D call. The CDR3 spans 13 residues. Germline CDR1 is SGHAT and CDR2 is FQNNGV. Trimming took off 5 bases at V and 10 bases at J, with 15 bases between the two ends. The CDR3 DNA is TGTGCCAGCAGCGAAGGGCCTCTTGACGAGCAGTTCTTC. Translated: CASSEGPLDEQFF.

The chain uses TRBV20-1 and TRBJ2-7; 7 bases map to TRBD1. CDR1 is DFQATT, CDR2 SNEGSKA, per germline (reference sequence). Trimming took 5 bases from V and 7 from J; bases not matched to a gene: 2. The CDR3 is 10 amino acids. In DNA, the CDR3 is TGCAGTGCTTACAGGGGAGAGCAGTACTTC. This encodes CSAYRGEQYF.

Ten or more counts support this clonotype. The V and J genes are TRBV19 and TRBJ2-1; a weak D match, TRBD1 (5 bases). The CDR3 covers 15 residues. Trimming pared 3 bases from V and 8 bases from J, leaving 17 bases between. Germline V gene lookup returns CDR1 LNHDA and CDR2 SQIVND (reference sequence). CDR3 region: CASSILVGQGYEQFF. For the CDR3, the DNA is TGTGCCAGTAGTATCCTGGTTGGGCAGGGCTATGAGCAGTTCTTC.

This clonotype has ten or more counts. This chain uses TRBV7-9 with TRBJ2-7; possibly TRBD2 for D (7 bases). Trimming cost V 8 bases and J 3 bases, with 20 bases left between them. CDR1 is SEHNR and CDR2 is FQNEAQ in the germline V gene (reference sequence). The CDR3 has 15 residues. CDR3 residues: CASDGAEGGNYEQYF. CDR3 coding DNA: TGTGCCAGCGACGGGGCGGAGGGGGGGAACTACGAGCAGTACTTC. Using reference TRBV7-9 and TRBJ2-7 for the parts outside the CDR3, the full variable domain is DTGVSQNPRHKITKRGQNVTFRCDPISEHNRLYWYRQTLGQGPEFLTYFQNEAQLEKSRLLSDRFSAERPKGSFSTLEIQRTEQGDSAMYLCASDGAEGGNYEQYFGPGTRLTVT.

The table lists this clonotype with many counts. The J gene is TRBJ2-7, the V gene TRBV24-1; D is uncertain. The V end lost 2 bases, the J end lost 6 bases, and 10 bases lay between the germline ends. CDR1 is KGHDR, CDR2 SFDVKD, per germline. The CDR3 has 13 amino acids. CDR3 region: CATSDSDKGEQYF. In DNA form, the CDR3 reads TGTGCCACCAGTGATTCTGACAAGGGCGAGCAGTACTTC.

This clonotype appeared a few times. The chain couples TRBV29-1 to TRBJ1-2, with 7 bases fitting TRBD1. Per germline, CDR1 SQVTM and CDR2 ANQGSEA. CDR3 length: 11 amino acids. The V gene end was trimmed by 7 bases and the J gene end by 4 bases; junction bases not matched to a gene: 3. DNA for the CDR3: TGCAGCGCTGGGACAGTCTATGGCTACACCTTC. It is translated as CSAGTVYGYTF.

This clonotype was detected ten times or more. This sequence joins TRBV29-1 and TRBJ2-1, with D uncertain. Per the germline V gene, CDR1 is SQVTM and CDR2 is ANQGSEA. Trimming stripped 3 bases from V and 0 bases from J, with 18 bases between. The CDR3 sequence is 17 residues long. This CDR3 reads CSVEGGSLHSSYNEQFF. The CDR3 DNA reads TGCAGCGTTGAGGGTGGCAGTTTACATAGCTCCTACAATGAGCAGTTCTTC.

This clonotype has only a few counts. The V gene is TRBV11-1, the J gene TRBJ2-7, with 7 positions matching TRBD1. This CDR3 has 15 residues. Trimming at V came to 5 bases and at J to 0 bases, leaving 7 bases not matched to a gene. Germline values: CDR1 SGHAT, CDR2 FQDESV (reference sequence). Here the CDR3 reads CASSERTGNSYEQYF. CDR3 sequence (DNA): TGTGCCAGCAGCGAAAGGACAGGAAACTCCTACGAGCAGTACTTC.

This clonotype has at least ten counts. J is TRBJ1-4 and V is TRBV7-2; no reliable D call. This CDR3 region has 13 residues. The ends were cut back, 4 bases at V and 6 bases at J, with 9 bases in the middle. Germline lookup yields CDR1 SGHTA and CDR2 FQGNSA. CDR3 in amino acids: CASSSRLDEKLFF. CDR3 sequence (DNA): TGTGCCAGCAGCTCCCGACTGGATGAAAAACTGTTTTTT.

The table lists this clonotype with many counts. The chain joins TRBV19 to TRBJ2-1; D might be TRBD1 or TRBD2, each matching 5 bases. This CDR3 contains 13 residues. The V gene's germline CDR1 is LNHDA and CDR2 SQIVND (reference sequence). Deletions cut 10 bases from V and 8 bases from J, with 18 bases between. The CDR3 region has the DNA TGTGCCACACGACCAGGTCAGGGAGATGAGCAGTTCTTC. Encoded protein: CATRPGQGDEQFF.

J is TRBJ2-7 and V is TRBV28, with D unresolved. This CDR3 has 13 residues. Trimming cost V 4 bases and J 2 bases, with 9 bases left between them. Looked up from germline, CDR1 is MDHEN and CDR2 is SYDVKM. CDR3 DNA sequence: TGTGCCAGCAGTTCCCCCGTCACCTACGAGCAGTACTTC. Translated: CASSSPVTYEQYF.

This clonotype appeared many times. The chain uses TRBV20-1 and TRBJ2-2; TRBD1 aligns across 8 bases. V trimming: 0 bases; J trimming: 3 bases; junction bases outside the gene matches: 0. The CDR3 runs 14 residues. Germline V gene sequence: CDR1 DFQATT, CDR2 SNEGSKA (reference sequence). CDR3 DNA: TGCAGTGCTAGAGAGGACAGGGACACCGGGGAGCTGTTTTTT. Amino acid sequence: CSAREDRDTGELFF.

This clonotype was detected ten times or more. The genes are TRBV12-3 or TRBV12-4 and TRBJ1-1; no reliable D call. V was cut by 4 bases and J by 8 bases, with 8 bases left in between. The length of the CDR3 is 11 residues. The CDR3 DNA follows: TGTGCCAGCAGTTCGCGGGGAGAAGCTTTCTTT. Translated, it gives CASSSRGEAFF.

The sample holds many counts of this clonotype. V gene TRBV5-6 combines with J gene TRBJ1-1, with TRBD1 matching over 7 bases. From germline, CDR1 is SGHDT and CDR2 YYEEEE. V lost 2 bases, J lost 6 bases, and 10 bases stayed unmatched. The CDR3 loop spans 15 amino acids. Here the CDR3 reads CASSFPLIQGAEAFF. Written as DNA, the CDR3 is TGTGCCAGCAGCTTCCCGCTGATCCAGGGGGCTGAAGCTTTCTTT.